This T cell receptor beta chain appears in the sequencing data of a study of cytomegalovirus exposure and HLA in healthy donors (dated 2017 in TCRdb). About the full investigation: In an earlier analysis of some 610 of the donors, about 270 Gb of sequence data and roughly 100 million unique TCR beta sequences from 150 million to 200 million T cells were reported. Donor age, sex, ethnicity and CMV serostatus were compiled together with the repertoire data. Along with the approximately 620-subject first cohort, a separate validation cohort of over 90 different subjects was used. The number of donors typed differed by locus, with about 629-630 for A, B, C, DRB1 and DQB1, around 560 for DQA1, 606 for DPA1, and some 470 for DPB1. The aim of the study was to test whether cataloging public T cell receptors could identify signatures of past pathogen exposure. Because of strong linkage in the cohort, five DR-DQ haplotypes were treated as single units for association and clustering. The study used immunosequencing to profile the T cell repertoires of around 600 subjects and linked those repertoires to cytomegalovirus serostatus. A later analysis re-analyzed previously published TCR beta repertoires from 666 donors and added high-resolution HLA genotyping to study TCR occurrence patterns. HLA typing included class I and class II loci at four-digit resolution. A later genetic analysis used genome-wide SNP genotypes for about 60% of the roughly 700 donors, treating that subset as a discovery cohort. An earlier analysis of several hundred of the donors applied high-throughput TCR beta sequencing to assess whether each TCR beta V gene segment acted as functional or pseudogenic. Among some 400 genotyped donors of the cohort, an average of roughly 230,000 unique TCR beta nucleotide sequences was sequenced per donor, of which about 18% were non-productive. Roughly 300 gigabases of sequencing data and tens of millions of unique TCR sequences made up an early release that covered approximately 700 HLA-typed donors. Every repertoire in the discovery cohort had been generated on one and the same sequencing platform. The genetic ancestry cluster associated with self-reported Caucasian donors included 81% of the 398 genotyped donors. The later analysis used no new phenotypic data to find candidate immune exposures, relying instead on TCR beta sequences and their occurrence across donors. To predict cytomegalovirus infection status, the study brought together high-throughput TCR immunosequencing, statistical association of individual TCRs with disease status, and machine learning. The full study reports these points: According to a later analysis, most CMV-associated TCR beta chains appeared to be HLA-restricted, and the HLA associations seemed to be driven largely by CMV exposure. The study listed approximately 150 TCR beta chains as associated with cytomegalovirus. An association between a missense DCLRE1C variant and V-gene and J-gene trimming of TCR beta chains was found in a later genetic analysis and replicated in an independent cohort. Because some donors lacked HLA typing at each locus, the association tests relied only on the typed subset. A cluster of highly shared sequence variants was judged likely to be a technical artifact of the sequencing pipeline. At a false discovery rate of 0.05, a later analysis linked about 16,000 TCR beta sequences to specific HLA alleles. According to a later genetic analysis, donors in an Asian-associated ancestry cluster had fewer N-insertions in productive TCRs than the approximately 610-donor mean. The classifier was reported to diagnose cytomegalovirus status with high specificity and sensitivity in both the original cohort and the validation cohort. Linkage disequilibrium might explain the correlated functional status among segregating V segments, but an unknown experimental factor could not be excluded. The authors suggested that the approach could potentially be extended to other disease states and immunological phenotypes. In vitro tests confirmed that a few of the cytomegalovirus-associated TCR beta chains recognize cytomegalovirus antigens. The cohort was sequenced for TCR beta chains only, and without alpha or paired-chain data the features that could be detected were limited. Several of the top co-occurrence clusters appeared to be linked to parvovirus B19, influenza, CMV and Epstein-Barr virus, according to a later analysis. For the cohort, immune exposure information was limited to CMV serostatus. Because the 87-base-pair reads could not distinguish some IMGT-functional V segments, including TRBV6-2 and TRBV6-3, those segments were excluded. Across donors, most TCR sequences were observed very rarely, whereas some public TCRs were present in many individuals. In a later analysis, TCR association rates were found to vary across HLA loci, with the most associated TCRs seen for DRB1 alleles and the fewest for HLA-C alleles. Because counts were too low, some 16 rarely observed V segments, including chromosome 9 orphons, were excluded from the earlier analysis of 587 of the donors. Broadly in line with IMGT annotations, most TCR beta V segments showed up in productive rearrangements about 90% or about 30% of the time in an earlier analysis of around 600 of the donors. A later analysis found that HLA-associated TCR beta chains were more clonally expanded and had lower generation probabilities than equally common non-associated chains. A further reported finding was that TCR beta sequences accurately predicted the HLA-A and HLA-B alleles for most subjects in the first cohort. When HLA alleles, especially DR and DQ, strongly co-occurred, TCR associations were difficult to assign to individual alleles. Sequencing depth was assumed to be roughly uniform across donors in the presence/absence analyses, though that assumption may not hold.

The junction shows trimming of 1 base on V and 2 bases on J, and the gene matches do not reach 2 bases of it. The germline V gene provides CDR1 KGHSH and CDR2 LQKENI. CDR3 length: 15 amino acids, cysteine to phenylalanine. Of the read, only the CDR3 DNA is kept; its 45 bases are in frame from base 1. In total, more than 500 healthy bone marrow donors made up the cohort. At the time of sampling, all cohort members were nominally healthy, though unrecorded immune exposures were likely present. The donor was CMV seropositive and belonged to the group of a few hundred seropositive cohort members. A peripheral blood sample was provided by each donor, and peripheral blood mononuclear cells were used for TCR beta sequencing. Genomic DNA was extracted from the blood cell samples with the Qiagen DNeasy Blood Extraction Kit. The library was made by the immunoSEQ multiplex PCR assay. For the multiplex PCR, a mixture combining 60 forward primers for TCR Vbeta segments and 13 reverse primers for TCR Jbeta segments was used. The CDR3 region of rearranged TCR beta genes was amplified from genomic DNA by a multiplex PCR assay. The amplified TCR beta libraries were sequenced on the Illumina HiSeq System as 87-base-pair reads. Concerning the study's data processing: Across the roughly 600 repertoires, a later analysis counted roughly 84 million unique TCR beta chains, around 10 million of which were shared by at least two donors. Raw reads were error-corrected and collapsed into unique sequences by a nearest-neighbor algorithm in which closely related sequences were merged to remove PCR and sequencing errors. Alignment of CDR3 sequences to IMGT reference sequences was used to assign V, D and J gene segments. For a sequence to be retained, a match of at least six nucleotides to both a V gene segment and a J gene segment was required. Rearrangements were called productive when the CDR3 lacked stop codons and stayed in frame with V and J; all others were non-productive. CDR3 was defined by IMGT convention, running from the second conserved V-encoded cysteine to the conserved J-encoded phenylalanine. The earlier analysis of some 540 of the donors excluded any sequence lacking an unambiguous match to a single V gene segment. An earlier analysis of fewer than 750 of the donors classified V segments as functional when productive rearrangements were above 56.7% and as segregating when the standard deviation between donors was above 5%. A statistical classification framework was developed to diagnose cytomegalovirus status using the catalog of TCR beta chain sequences. A later analysis assigned V and J genes by comparing TCR nucleotide sequences with IMGT/GENE-DB human TR gene sequences. Using the TCRdist pipeline, a later analysis assigned CDR3 sequences along with most-parsimonious VDJ recombination scenarios. A later analysis defined each TCR beta chain by its CDR3 amino acid sequence plus V-gene family, and excluded reads lacking a unique V-gene family. In a later analysis, fewer than 600 highly shared, low-generation-probability nucleotide sequences were removed to address suspected cross-contamination and a sequencing artifact. In a later analysis, a clonal expansion index was calculated for each public chain from normalized within-repertoire ranks of inferred template counts. A later analysis computed generation probabilities with a VDJ recombination model fitted to out-of-frame rearrangements, and checked the results against IGoR. In a later analysis, hypergeometric tests were used to score TCR-TCR, TCR-HLA and TCR-CMV co-occurrence, with a repertoire-size bias correction applied to TCR pairs. To estimate false discovery rates, a later analysis permuted the HLA or CMV assignments 20 times. In a later analysis, co-occurring TCRs were grouped using DBSCAN, with TCRdist sequence similarity added in when clustering inside HLA-allele-positive subsets. Repertoires with fewer than 30,000 or more than 120,000 public chains were left out of co-occurrence clustering, as were a handful of repertoires with anomalous nucleotide sharing. The immuneACCESS repertoire file appears here via TCRdb, limited to in-frame rearrangements. These files lack a portion of the clones; in checked studies, under half of the deficit traces to unresolved V genes, and the cause of the others is not known. V and J calls and clone size come straight from that table; D and trimming were deduced from the DNA. Within this sample are 100,000 to 150,000 clones, with around 77% of them counted one time only. Of the sample, more than 4% falls within the top ten clones.

With regard to this clone: The antigen this receptor binds is unknown. No base quality information exists; no much larger clone differs at one position.

The sample consisted of PBMCs. This sequence was found in a male donor in good health and CMV-seropositive. This receptor chain uses TRBV18 and TRBJ2-1, with TRBD1 matching 7 junction bases. The CDR3 protein is CASSPQGAAYNEQFF. The bases read TGTGCCAGCTCACCACAGGGGGCGGCCTACAATGAGCAGTTCTTC.